This T cell receptor (beta chain) stems from a study of T-cell reconstitution after alpha-beta-depleted transplantation in children. As concerns this clonotype: A read error may explain this, as a much larger clone is one base away.

CDR3 length: 16 amino acids. Germline V gene sequence: CDR1 SGHVS, CDR2 FQNEAQ. The V end was cut by 5 bases, the J end by 1 base, with 17 bases between. The TCRbeta library was prepared with unique molecular identifiers. TCRdb reprocessed the PCR reads with MiXCR, giving one entry per CDR3 protein. This table holds under 300,000 distinct CDR3 sequences, about 9.6% found once. This material consisted of PBMCs from the stem cell graft donor, taken from the stem cell graft. V is TRBV7-8 and J is TRBJ2-5, with TRBD2 as a possible D gene (5 bases). This TCR was sampled from a human donor who donated a stem cell graft to a child with SCID. The CDR3, as DNA: TGTGCCAGCAGCCCGGTTGGGAGCTCTAGCCAAGAGACCCAGTACTTC. It translates to CASSPVGSSSQETQYF.